This T cell receptor (beta chain) comes out of a study of blood T cells in healthy people across ages. Study-wide findings and caveats: TCR beta diversity per million T cells fell roughly linearly with age. Naive T cell percentage and TCR beta diversity correlated strongly.

Germline CDR1 is KGHSH and CDR2 is LQKENI. Losses at the gene ends were 0 bases for V and 2 bases for J; bases not matched to a gene: 3. The CDR3 runs 16 residues. Through a sample-barcoded 5' primer and a J-beta primer mix, a second PCR was run for roughly 6 to 11 cycles. From the 5' RACE reads, TCRdb called clonotypes with MiXCR, one entry per CDR3 protein. The sample has roughly 500,000 distinct CDR3 sequences; roughly a quarter are singletons. Healthy individuals of Caucasian origin from Russia, aged about 6 to 100, served as donors. Isolated PBMCs totaled at least 7 million in each sample. This clonotype was seen a handful of times. Its target is unknown.

The sample consisted of blood. The genes are TRBV18 and TRBJ2-3, with 9 bases identical to TRBD2. The sequence was obtained from a woman aged 65 to 85 in good health. CDR3: CASSPPLAGATDTQYF. The CDR3 coding sequence is TGTGCCAGCTCACCACCGTTAGCGGGGGCCACAGATACGCAGTATTTT.